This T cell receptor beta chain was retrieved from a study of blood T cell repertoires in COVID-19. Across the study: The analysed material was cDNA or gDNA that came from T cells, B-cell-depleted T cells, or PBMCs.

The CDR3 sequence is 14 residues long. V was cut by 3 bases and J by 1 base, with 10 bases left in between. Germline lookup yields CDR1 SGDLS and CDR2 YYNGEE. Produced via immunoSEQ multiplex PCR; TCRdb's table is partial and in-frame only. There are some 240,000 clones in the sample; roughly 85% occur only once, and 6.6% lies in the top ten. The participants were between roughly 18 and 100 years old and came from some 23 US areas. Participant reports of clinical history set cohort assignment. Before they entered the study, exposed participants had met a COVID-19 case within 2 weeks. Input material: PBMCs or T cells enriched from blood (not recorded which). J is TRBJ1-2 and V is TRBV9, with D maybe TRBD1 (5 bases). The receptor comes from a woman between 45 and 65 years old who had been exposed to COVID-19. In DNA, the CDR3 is TGTGCCAGCAGCGAACAGGTGGTTAACTATGGCTACACCTTC. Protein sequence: CASSEQVVNYGYTF.